This TCR beta chain was captured by sequencing in a study of cytomegalovirus exposure and HLA in healthy donors. V was shortened by 5 bases and J by 7 bases, with 14 bases between the two germline ends. This CDR3 spans 14 amino acids. In germline, CDR1 is MDHEN, CDR2 SYDVKM. Use of 60 Vbeta and 13 Jbeta primers characterized the PCR. The repertoire was sequenced with immunoSEQ multiplex PCR; TCRdb's copy has only in-frame clones and lacks some. The table has 40,000 or so clones, roughly nine tenths seen once; the top ten hold approximately 2.5%. The source material was PBMCs. The receptor was isolated from a woman aged 18-29 years in good health and CMV-seronegative. The chain employs TRBV28 and TRBJ2-2, with D tentatively TRBD1 (5 bases). The chain's CDR3 is CASSLSPGIGELFF. The CDR3 nucleotides are TGTGCCAGCAGTCTGTCCCCAGGGATCGGGGAGCTGTTTTTT.